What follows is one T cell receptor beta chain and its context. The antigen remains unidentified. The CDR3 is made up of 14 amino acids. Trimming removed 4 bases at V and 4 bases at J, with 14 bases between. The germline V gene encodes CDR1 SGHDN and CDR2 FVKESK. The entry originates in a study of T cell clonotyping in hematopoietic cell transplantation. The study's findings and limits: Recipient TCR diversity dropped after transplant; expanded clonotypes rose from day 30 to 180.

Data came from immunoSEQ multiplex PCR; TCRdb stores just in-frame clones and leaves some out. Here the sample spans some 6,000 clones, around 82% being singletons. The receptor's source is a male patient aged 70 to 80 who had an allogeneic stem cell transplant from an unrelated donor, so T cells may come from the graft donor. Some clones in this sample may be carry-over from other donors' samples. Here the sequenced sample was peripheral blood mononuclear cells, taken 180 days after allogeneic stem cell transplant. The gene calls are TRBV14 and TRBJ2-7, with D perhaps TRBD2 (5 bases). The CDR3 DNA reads TGTGCCAGCAGCCGCGGACTGGCAGCTTACGAGCAGTACTTC. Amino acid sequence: CASSRGLAAYEQYF.